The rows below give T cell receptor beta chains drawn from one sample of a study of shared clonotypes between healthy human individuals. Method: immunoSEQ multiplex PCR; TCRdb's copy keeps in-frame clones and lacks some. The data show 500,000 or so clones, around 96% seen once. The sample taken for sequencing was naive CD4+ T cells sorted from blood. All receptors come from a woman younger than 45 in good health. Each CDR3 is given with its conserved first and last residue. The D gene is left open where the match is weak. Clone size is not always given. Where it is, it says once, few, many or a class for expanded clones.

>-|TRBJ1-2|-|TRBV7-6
TGTGCCAGCAGCTTAGGGGGCTATGGCTACACCTTC
CASSLGGYGYTF
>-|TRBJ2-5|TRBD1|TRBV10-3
TGTGCCATCAGTGATAGGGGACAGGGGGACGGGACCCAGTACTTC
CAISDRGQGDGTQYF
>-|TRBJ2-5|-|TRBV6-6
TGTGCCAGCATGTTCGGGGAGACCCAGTACTTC
CASMFGETQYF
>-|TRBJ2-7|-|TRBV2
TGTGCCAGCAACCGGGACGGTCCCTCCTACGAGCAGTACTTC
CASNRDGPSYEQYF
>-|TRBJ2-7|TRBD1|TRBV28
TGTGCCAGCATCGGTCCAGGGGGCTACGAGCAGTACTTC
CASIGPGGYEQYF
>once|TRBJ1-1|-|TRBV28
TGTGCCAGCAGTCCAGGGCCAGGGAGGGGCACTGAAGCTTTCTTT
CASSPGPGRGTEAFF
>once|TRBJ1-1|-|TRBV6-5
TGTGCCAGCAGTTACTCTCCTGAGGGATATGAAGCTTTCTTT
CASSYSPEGYEAFF
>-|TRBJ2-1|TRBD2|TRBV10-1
TGCGCCAGCAGTGCGGGACTAGCGGGAACAATGAGCTCCTACAATGAGCAGTTCTTC
CASSAGLAGTMSSYNEQFF
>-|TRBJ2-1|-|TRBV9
TGTGCCAGCAGCGCGACGTCTGGAGCATATGAGCAGTTCTTC
CASSATSGAYEQFF
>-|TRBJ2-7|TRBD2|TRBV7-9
TGTGCCAGCAGCTCCCGAGCGGGGGAAACCTACGAGCAGTACTTC
CASSSRAGETYEQYF
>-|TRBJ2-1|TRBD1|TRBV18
TGTGCCAGCTCACTGACACAGGGGGCGTCTAATGAGCAGTTCTTC
CASSLTQGASNEQFF